This T cell receptor (beta chain) was documented in a study of T cell responses to AZD1222 COVID-19 vaccine. Study findings and constraints: Clonal diversity was possibly underestimated, and the donors were mostly white British, with more females. Dominant at 160-218 and 743-854, vaccine-associated CD4 TCRs also spanned spike.

Turning to this clone: Its antigen remains unidentified. In the same sample, other DNA sequences code for this CDR3.

The CDR3 is made up of 13 amino acids. Per germline, CDR1 MNHNY and CDR2 SVGAGI (reference sequence). Trimming cost V 0 bases and J 5 bases, with 5 bases left between them. TCRdb's copy holds only in-frame clones and misses some; the assay was immunoSEQ multiplex PCR. This repertoire shows roughly 130,000 clones, more than 85% found once; its top ten account for 3% to 3.5%. The TCR was taken from an adult in good health. Sequencing was performed on peripheral blood, taken on day 0 of AZD1222 vaccination. V usage is TRBV6-6 and J usage is TRBJ1-5; D unclear. Here the CDR3 DNA reads TGTGCCAGCAGTTACTCTAGGGATCAGCCCCAGCATTTT. Translation gives CASSYSRDQPQHF.